This T cell receptor beta chain comes out of a study of cytomegalovirus exposure and HLA in healthy donors. Overall study context: About 77 million unique TCRs from HLA-typed donors made up an early data release.

V was clipped by 8 bases and J by 5 bases, with 12 bases between them. Per germline, CDR1 SNHLY and CDR2 FYNNEI. CDR3 length: 12 amino acids. Primers for the PCR totalled 60 Vbeta and 13 Jbeta. Original processing notes: It was a later analysis that counted about 80 million unique TCR beta chains, of which roughly 11 million were shared. Profiled with immunoSEQ multiplex PCR; TCRdb holds only in-frame clones, not every one. The V and J calls and clone size are taken from that table; D and trimming were inferred from the DNA. The sample has roughly 200,000 clones, approximately 80% seen once. Study-wide results and caveats: Previously analyzed data showed that most TCR beta V segments were productive at a frequency of about 90% or about 30%. Analysis performed later showed TCR beta chains linked to HLA being more clonally expanded than equally common others.

As for this clone: Its target is not known.

V usage is TRBV2 and J usage is TRBJ2-5; the D is unclear. This receptor was obtained from a boy aged 5-17 years in good health and CMV-seronegative. Sequenced material: PBMCs. The chain's CDR3 is CASETTGETQYF. CDR3 nucleotides: TGTGCCAGCGAGACAACTGGGGAGACCCAGTACTTC.